This T cell receptor beta chain comes out of a study of early T cells in non-severe SARS-CoV-2 infection. This clonotype was seen a handful of times. Individually, cDNA molecules had unique molecular identifiers attached to them. TCRdb reanalysed the 5' RACE reads using MiXCR and keeps one entry per CDR3 protein. Among approximately 120,000 distinct CDR3 sequences listed, under 15% were seen once. In germline, CDR1 is SGDLS, CDR2 YYNGEE. Germline trimming cut 0 bases from V and 2 bases from J; bases unmatched to any gene: 5. This CDR3 is built from 16 residues. This sequence was found in an adult who was a healthcare worker with PCR-confirmed SARS-CoV-2 infection or an uninfected control (not recorded which). What was sequenced was whole blood. The chain links TRBV9 to TRBJ2-3, with 8 bases aligning to TRBD2. CDR3 amino acids: CASSVGAGESTDTQYF. CDR3 coding DNA: TGTGCCAGCAGCGTAGGAGCGGGGGAGTCCACAGATACGCAGTATTTT.